This TCR beta chain emerged from a study of regulatory T cells in long-lasting Graves disease. V lost 4 bases, J lost 4 bases, and 5 bases stayed unmatched. The CDR3 is 15 amino acids. Germline loops: CDR1 SGHTA, CDR2 FQGTGA. Time point meaning: newly diagnosed GD, antithyroid drugs for less than 3 months. RNA from PBMCs was the source of the TCR library. According to the study, TCR beta libraries were built with iRepertoire HTBI primers and CDR3-region Arm-PCR. Each CDR3 protein gets one entry after TCRdb re-called the multiplex PCR reads with MiXCR. The sample carries hundreds of thousands of distinct CDR3 sequences, around 16% recorded once. These data also formed part of another study, on T cells in Graves' hyperthyroidism and ophthalmopathy. That paper states: Clinical symptoms, serum thyroxine, TRAb, thyroid ultrasound and orbital computed tomography established diagnosis.

This chain joins TRBV7-3 and TRBJ2-3, with TRBD2 matching 10 bases. The source of this sequence is a woman aged 35-65 years with Graves disease. The sample in question was peripheral blood mononuclear cells (PBMCs), obtained at new diagnosis, from a patient treated with antithyroid drugs. The CDR3 nucleotides read TGTGCCAGCAGCTCTAGCGGGGGTCGGTCAGATACGCAGTATTTT. It codes for CASSSSGGRSDTQYF.